The rows below give T cell receptor beta chains drawn from one sample of a study of T-cell memory formation after mild COVID-19. TCRdb fed the 5' RACE reads into MiXCR, producing one record per CDR3 protein. The sample has 450,000 to 700,000 distinct CDR3 sequences, over 15% seen once; the top ten hold more than 10%. The material sequenced was PBMCs or a T cell subset sorted from them (not recorded which). The receptors derive from an adult woman who had mild COVID-19 (a few samples of this study predate the infection). Cell type and time point are not known. The CDR3 runs from the conserved cysteine through the conserved F or W. The D gene is left open where the match is weak. The size field is filled for only some rows; it gives once, few, many or a size class.

abundance: few; v_gene: TRBV7-2; d_gene: TRBD2; len: 15; j_gene: TRBJ2-3; CDR3nt: TGTGCCAGCAGCATAGCGGGAGTGCAAGCAGATACGCAGTATTTT; CDR3aa: CASSIAGVQADTQYF
abundance: many; v_gene: TRBV9; d_gene: -; len: 16; j_gene: TRBJ1-1; CDR3nt: TGTGCCAGCAGCCCTCGGGTAGACGTACGGAACACTGAAGCTTTCTTT; CDR3aa: CASSPRVDVRNTEAFF
abundance: -; v_gene: TRBV11-3; d_gene: TRBD2; len: 14; j_gene: TRBJ2-3; CDR3nt: TGTGCCAGCACCAGGCGGGAGTACACAGATACGCAGTATTTT; CDR3aa: CASTRREYTDTQYF
abundance: few; v_gene: TRBV5-6; d_gene: -; len: 13; j_gene: TRBJ1-5; CDR3nt: TGTGCCAGCAGTTCTTTCGGTGGTCAGCCCCAGCATTTT; CDR3aa: CASSSFGGQPQHF
abundance: many; v_gene: TRBV12-3/TRBV12-4; d_gene: -; len: 12; j_gene: TRBJ2-3; CDR3nt: TGTGCCAGCAGTTTATCTAGGGATACGCAGTATTTT; CDR3aa: CASSLSRDTQYF
abundance: -; v_gene: TRBV20-1; d_gene: -; len: 14; j_gene: TRBJ2-7; CDR3nt: TGCAGTGCTGGACAGCCCCCACAGGGCCGGGAGCAGTACTTC; CDR3aa: CSAGQPPQGREQYF
abundance: -; v_gene: TRBV5-1; d_gene: TRBD1; len: 17; j_gene: TRBJ2-1; CDR3nt: TGCGCCAGCAGCTTGCTGCCGGGACAGGGAGATTCGGGTGAGCAGTTCTTC; CDR3aa: CASSLLPGQGDSGEQFF
abundance: -; v_gene: TRBV30; d_gene: TRBD1; len: 15; j_gene: TRBJ2-2; CDR3nt: TGTGCCTGGAGCGATCAGGGGGTTGGGACCGGGGAGCTGTTTTTT; CDR3aa: CAWSDQGVGTGELFF
abundance: few; v_gene: TRBV4-1; d_gene: -; len: 15; j_gene: TRBJ2-5; CDR3nt: TGCGCCAGCAGCCAAGATTTAAGGGACCAAGAGACCCAGTACTTC; CDR3aa: CASSQDLRDQETQYF
abundance: -; v_gene: TRBV7-2; d_gene: TRBD1; len: 15; j_gene: TRBJ2-1; CDR3nt: TGTGCCAGCAGCTCTGGCAGACAGGGGGGCAATGAGCAGTTCTTC; CDR3aa: CASSSGRQGGNEQFF
abundance: -; v_gene: TRBV25-1; d_gene: -; len: 15; j_gene: TRBJ2-5; CDR3nt: TGTGCCAGCAGTGAATATGACGGGGGTAGAAAGACCCAGTACTTC; CDR3aa: CASSEYDGGRKTQYF
abundance: -; v_gene: TRBV6-6; d_gene: -; len: 13; j_gene: TRBJ2-7; CDR3nt: TGTGCCAGCAGTTACGGGGTTAGTGGCGAGCAGTACTTC; CDR3aa: CASSYGVSGEQYF
abundance: few; v_gene: TRBV7-9; d_gene: -; len: 16; j_gene: TRBJ2-5; CDR3nt: TGTGCCAGCAGCTCATTGGGCGGTGGGGAGCAAGAGACCCAGTACTTC; CDR3aa: CASSSLGGGEQETQYF
abundance: few; v_gene: TRBV11-3; d_gene: TRBD2; len: 18; j_gene: TRBJ2-1; CDR3nt: TGTGCCAGCAGCTTAGTTGGGCTAGCGGGAGGGCCCGTCCATGAGCAGTTCTTC; CDR3aa: CASSLVGLAGGPVHEQFF
abundance: -; v_gene: TRBV4-3; d_gene: TRBD2; len: 17; j_gene: TRBJ2-1; CDR3nt: TGCGCCAGCAGCCAAGAGGAAGCTAGCGGAACCTACAATGAGCAGTTCTTC; CDR3aa: CASSQEEASGTYNEQFF
abundance: many; v_gene: TRBV27; d_gene: TRBD1; len: 15; j_gene: TRBJ2-1; CDR3nt: TGTGCCAGCAGGAGGGGGCGCAAGTCCTACAATGAGCAGTTCTTC; CDR3aa: CASRRGRKSYNEQFF
abundance: few; v_gene: TRBV7-2; d_gene: -; len: 11; j_gene: TRBJ1-2; CDR3nt: TGTGCCAGCAGCTTATCGATGACAGCCCACTTC; CDR3aa: CASSLSMTAHF
abundance: -; v_gene: TRBV12-3/TRBV12-4; d_gene: -; len: 13; j_gene: TRBJ1-1; CDR3nt: TGTGCCAGCAGTTTGGGCCTTCAGGGGGAAGCTTTCTTT; CDR3aa: CASSLGLQGEAFF
abundance: -; v_gene: TRBV4-2; d_gene: -; len: 16; j_gene: TRBJ1-1; CDR3nt: TGTGCCAGCAGCCCAACGTTGGAGGGAGGGTACACTGAAGCTTTCTTT; CDR3aa: CASSPTLEGGYTEAFF
abundance: few; v_gene: TRBV7-6; d_gene: TRBD1; len: 17; j_gene: TRBJ1-3; CDR3nt: TGTGCCAGCAGCTTCTACCCCGACAGGGGCGCTGGAAACACCATATATTTT; CDR3aa: CASSFYPDRGAGNTIYF
abundance: -; v_gene: TRBV2; d_gene: TRBD1; len: 14; j_gene: TRBJ2-3; CDR3nt: TGTGCCAGCGGGAAGACAGGGAGCACAGATACGCAGTATTTT; CDR3aa: CASGKTGSTDTQYF
abundance: few; v_gene: TRBV6-5; d_gene: -; len: 13; j_gene: TRBJ2-7; CDR3nt: TGTGCCAGCAGTTACTCCGCGCCCTACGAGCAGTACTTC; CDR3aa: CASSYSAPYEQYF
abundance: -; v_gene: TRBV2; d_gene: -; len: 15; j_gene: TRBJ2-1; CDR3nt: TGTGCCAGCAGTGAGGGTCAGGTTCCTGCAAATGAGCAGTTCTTC; CDR3aa: CASSEGQVPANEQFF
abundance: -; v_gene: TRBV5-6; d_gene: -; len: 13; j_gene: TRBJ2-1; CDR3nt: TGTGCCAGCAGCTTTGACCAGGGTAATGAGCAGTTCTTC; CDR3aa: CASSFDQGNEQFF
abundance: few; v_gene: TRBV20-1; d_gene: -; len: 15; j_gene: TRBJ2-3; CDR3nt: TGCAGTGCTAGAGCGGGAGAACCATACGCAGATACGCAGTATTTT; CDR3aa: CSARAGEPYADTQYF
abundance: -; v_gene: TRBV10-3; d_gene: -; len: 14; j_gene: TRBJ2-3; CDR3nt: TGTGCCATCACCGTGGACTCCCAGGCAGATACGCAGTATTTT; CDR3aa: CAITVDSQADTQYF
abundance: -; v_gene: TRBV6-6; d_gene: TRBD1; len: 19; j_gene: TRBJ1-1; CDR3nt: TGTGCCAGCAGTTACGAGATCCCGGGACAGGGTTTTTCCAACACTGAAGCTTTCTTT; CDR3aa: CASSYEIPGQGFSNTEAFF
abundance: -; v_gene: TRBV9; d_gene: -; len: 15; j_gene: TRBJ2-1; CDR3nt: TGTGCCAGCAGCGTAGTCCCGGGGATCAACAATGAGCAGTTCTTC; CDR3aa: CASSVVPGINNEQFF
abundance: many; v_gene: TRBV3-1; d_gene: TRBD2; len: 15; j_gene: TRBJ2-7; CDR3nt: TGTGCCAGCAGCCGTAGCGGGGGGGAATCCTACGAGCAGTACTTC; CDR3aa: CASSRSGGESYEQYF